The T cell receptor beta chain described here comes from a study of shared clonotypes between healthy human individuals. CDR3 length: 14 residues. Trimming removed 4 bases from V and 0 bases from J, with 10 bases in between. In germline, CDR1 is MNHNS, CDR2 SASEGT. Overall study findings and caveats: The study generally estimated greater richness for naive than memory subsets. Clonotypes shared by all four sorted-subset donors had higher generation probabilities than non-shared clonotypes.

Points on this clone: Its specificity is unknown.

Repertoires were generated with immunoSEQ multiplex PCR, while TCRdb's copy carries only in-frame clones and drops some. The data hold 2,500,000 or so clones, with 93% observed a single time. This clonotype originated in a young man in good health. Some clones in this sample may be carry-over from other donors' samples. Sequenced: naive CD4+ T cells from PBMCs. Noted subset: CD45RA+ positively selected. The chain joins TRBV6-1 to TRBJ2-7; possibly TRBD1 for D (5 bases). In DNA form, the CDR3 reads TGTGCCAGCAGTGGGACACTTAGCTCCTACGAGCAGTACTTC. It yields the protein CASSGTLSSYEQYF.